This entry lists 15 T cell receptor beta chains sequenced from one sample in a study of cytomegalovirus exposure and HLA in healthy donors. Produced via immunoSEQ multiplex PCR; TCRdb's table is partial and in-frame only. Seen here are roughly 150,000 clones, 85% to 90% observed once, and the top ten hold roughly 5.7%. Sequencing was carried out using PBMCs. The receptors were sampled from a woman in her 30s in good health and CMV-seronegative.

The chain joins TRBV29-1 to TRBJ1-4, with D unresolved. CDR3 size: 10 residues. Trimming stripped 7 bases from V and 8 bases from J, with 8 bases between. The germline CDR1 and CDR2 sequences are SQVTM and ANQGSEA. The CDR3 region is CSAGMEKLFF. The CDR3 DNA follows: TGCAGCGCTGGGATGGAAAAACTGTTTTTT.

This rearrangement joins TRBV4-1 to TRBJ2-5; TRBD1 aligns across 9 bases. Trimming cost V 1 base and J 2 bases; bases outside gene matches: 8. CDR3 length: 17 amino acids. Per the germline V gene, CDR1 is MGHRA and CDR2 is YSYEKL. The CDR3 reads CASSQVPTGGQQETQYF. CDR3 coding DNA: TGCGCCAGCAGCCAAGTACCGACAGGGGGACAACAAGAGACCCAGTACTTC.

V is TRBV4-3 and J is TRBJ2-3; no clear D. This CDR3 is 16 amino acids long. Per the germline V gene, CDR1 is LGHNA and CDR2 is YSLEER. V lost 0 bases and J lost 1, with 11 bases in between. CDR3 in amino acids: CASSQDHFGRTDTQYF. The CDR3 coding sequence is TGCGCCAGCAGCCAAGATCACTTCGGGCGCACAGATACGCAGTATTTT.

This clone has a handful of counts. The rearrangement uses TRBV2 and TRBJ2-7; unclear D gene. Trimming took off 8 bases at V and 0 bases at J, with 5 bases between the two ends. The V gene's germline CDR1 is SNHLY and CDR2 FYNNEI. The CDR3 is 11 amino acids. CDR3: CASGSSYEQYF. The CDR3 coding sequence is TGTGCCAGCGGAAGCTCCTACGAGCAGTACTTC.

The CDR3 loop reads CATSYGTGAYEQYF. The DNA of the CDR3 is TGTGCCACCAGCTATGGGACGGGAGCCTACGAGCAGTACTTC. The V and J genes are TRBV15 and TRBJ2-7; a weak D match, TRBD2 (6 bases). Germline V gives CDR1 LNHNV, CDR2 YYDKDF (reference sequence). The V end lost 5 bases, the J end lost 2 bases, and 13 bases lay between the germline ends. CDR3 size: 14 residues.

V usage is TRBV4-1 and J usage is TRBJ2-7, with unresolved D. Per the germline V gene, CDR1 is MGHRA and CDR2 is YSYEKL. Deletions cut 0 bases from V and 1 base from J, with 10 bases between. The CDR3 consists of 15 residues. CDR3 amino acids: CASSQEREGSYEQYF. Here the CDR3 DNA reads TGCGCCAGCAGCCAAGAAAGGGAAGGGTCCTACGAGCAGTACTTC.

CDR3 sequence (DNA): TGTGCCAGCAGTGAGGACCGCACCTACAATGAGCAGTTCTTC. Encoded protein: CASSEDRTYNEQFF. V usage is TRBV25-1 and J usage is TRBJ2-1; D gene unclear. The V gene lost 3 bases and the J gene lost 2 bases, with 8 bases spanning the gap. CDR3 length: 14 residues. Germline lookup yields CDR1 MGHDK and CDR2 SYGVNS.

The chain couples TRBV5-4 to TRBJ1-2; no firm D call. Deletions cut 0 bases from V and 13 bases from J, with 16 bases between. In germline, CDR1 is SGHNT, CDR2 YYREEE (reference sequence). This CDR3 spans 13 amino acids. In DNA form, the CDR3 reads TGTGCCAGCAGCTTGGACAGATTCGGCCCCTCCACCTTC. Protein: CASSLDRFGPSTF.

This clone has only one observation. The rearrangement links TRBV19 to TRBJ2-3, with D possibly TRBD2 on 5 matching bases. With 3 bases removed from V and 0 bases from J, the gap between germline ends came to 7 bases. Germline CDR1 reads LNHDA; CDR2 reads SQIVND (reference sequence). The CDR3 totals 14 residues. The CDR3 DNA follows: TGTGCCAGTAGTATTAGACTAAGCACAGATACGCAGTATTTT. Protein sequence: CASSIRLSTDTQYF.

The rearrangement uses TRBV5-1 and TRBJ1-2; D perhaps matches TRBD1 (6 bases). The CDR3 totals 14 residues. V was clipped by 2 bases and J by 6 bases, with 14 bases between them. The V gene's germline CDR1 is SGHRS and CDR2 YFSETQ. The CDR3, as DNA: TGCGCCAGCAGCTTACACAGGGTTCAGGATGGCTACACCTTC. It translates to CASSLHRVQDGYTF.

The chain links TRBV5-5 to TRBJ2-5; tentative D call: TRBD1 (5 bases). The length of the CDR3 is 14 residues. Deletions cut 7 bases from V and 5 bases from J, with 18 bases between. The V gene's germline CDR1 is SGHKS and CDR2 YYEKEE (reference sequence). CDR3 region: CASAGAGLSETQYF. In nucleotides, the CDR3 is TGTGCCAGCGCTGGGGCAGGGCTCTCGGAGACCCAGTACTTC. The variable domain in full, completed from reference TRBV5-5 and TRBJ2-5, reads DAGVTQSPTHLIKTRGQQVTLRCSPISGHKSVSWYQQVLGQGPQFIFQYYEKEERGRGNFPDRFSARQFPNYSSELNVNALLLGDSALYLCASAGAGLSETQYFGPGTRLLVL.

The chain has TRBV5-1 and TRBJ2-1; TRBD1 aligns across 10 bases. The CDR3 has 16 residues. CDR1 is SGHRS, CDR2 YFSETQ, per germline. V was pared by 4 bases and J by 8 bases, with 12 bases of the junction left unmatched. The chain's CDR3 is CASSQGQGRGSYEQFF. The CDR3 region has the DNA TGCGCCAGCAGCCAGGGACAGGGGAGAGGGTCCTATGAGCAGTTCTTC.

This chain links TRBV2 with TRBJ1-4; 7 nucleotides line up with TRBD1. This CDR3 spans 13 amino acids. The J segment lost 7 bases and the V segment lost 2 bases, leaving 1 base of the junction unmatched. CDR1 is SNHLY and CDR2 is FYNNEI in the germline V gene. The CDR3 sequence is CASSEQGVEKLFF. Written as DNA, the CDR3 is TGTGCCAGCAGTGAACAGGGGGTTGAAAAACTGTTTTTT.

This sequence joins TRBV30 and TRBJ2-7; D unresolved. V was cut by 3 bases and J by 0 bases, with 9 bases left in between. Germline V CDR1 and CDR2: GTSNPN, SVGIG (reference sequence). The CDR3 length is 13 residues. The CDR3: CAWSLENSYEQYF. The CDR3 nucleotides are TGTGCCTGGAGCTTGGAGAACTCCTACGAGCAGTACTTC. The entire variable domain, with the rest obtained from reference TRBV30 and TRBJ2-7, is as follows: SQTIHQWPATLVQPVGSPLSLECTVEGTSNPNLYWYRQAAGRGLQLLFYSVGIGQISSEVPQNLSASRPQDRQFILSSKKLLLSDSGFYLCAWSLENSYEQYFGPGTRLTVT.

This clone was seen a handful of times. This chain connects TRBV28 to TRBJ1-5; 11 positions agree with TRBD1. Germline assignment: CDR1 MDHEN and CDR2 SYDVKM. The CDR3 length is 14 residues. V lost 5 bases and J lost 7; bases outside the gene matches: 4. CDR3: CASSRGQGVQPQHF. CDR3 coding DNA: TGTGCCAGCAGTCGGGGACAGGGGGTCCAGCCCCAGCATTTT.